These 16 T cell receptor beta chains were all obtained from the same sample, sequenced in a study of T cell clonotyping in hematopoietic cell transplantation. Documented time point: recipient sample about 28 days before transplant, after cytoreduction. Some clones are missing from TCRdb's copy, which holds only in-frame ones; the method was immunoSEQ multiplex PCR. The repertoire has about 13,000 clones, over 80% of them found once; the top ten carry about 17%. Specimen: peripheral blood mononuclear cells, collected before stem cell transplant. The receptors come from a man between 60 and 75 years old with acute myeloid leukemia. Some clones in this sample may be carry-over from other donors' samples.

This clone was found a few times. The rearrangement joins TRBV10-3 to TRBJ2-3, with 7 bases identical to TRBD1. Germline V lookup: CDR1 ENHRY, CDR2 SYGVKD. V lost 3 bases to trimming and J lost 2 bases; unmatched junction nucleotides: 8. This CDR3 is 16 amino acids long. The CDR3 loop is CAISDLRQGNTDTQYF. CDR3 DNA sequence: TGTGCCATCAGTGACCTCAGACAGGGTAACACAGATACGCAGTATTTT.

CDR3 in amino acids: CASTITGGYTGELFF. CDR3 coding DNA: TGCGCCAGCACTATTACAGGGGGTTACACCGGGGAGCTGTTTTTT. The chain combines TRBV5-1 with TRBJ2-2; 8 bases map to TRBD1. Germline V gives CDR1 SGHRS, CDR2 YFSETQ. After removal of 6 bases from V and 3 bases from J, the junction contained 7 bases not matched to a gene. CDR3 length equals 15 residues.

This clone was recorded only once. This rearrangement joins TRBV18 to TRBJ2-1; TRBD2 aligns across 13 bases. The CDR3 has 17 amino acids. The V segment lost 3 bases and the J segment 4 bases; nucleotides outside the gene matches: 6. Per the germline V gene, CDR1 is KGHSH and CDR2 is LQKENI. The CDR3 coding sequence is TGTGCCAGCTCACCGCCGGGACTAGCGGGGCGATACAATGAGCAGTTCTTC. It encodes CASSPPGLAGRYNEQFF. The full variable domain, completed using reference TRBV18 and TRBJ2-1, is NAGVMQNPRHLVRRRGQEARLRCSPMKGHSHVYWYRQLPEEGLKFMVYLQKENIIDESGMPKERFSAEFPKEGPSILRIQQVVRGDSAAYFCASSPPGLAGRYNEQFFGPGTRLTVL.

J is TRBJ1-1 and V is TRBV6-1; D is unclear. This CDR3 region has 13 residues. Trimming cost V 3 bases and J 1 base, with 6 bases left between them. Germline V CDR1 and CDR2: MNHNS, SASEGT. The CDR3: CASSEGENTEAFF. The CDR3 nucleotides are TGTGCCAGCAGTGAGGGCGAGAACACTGAAGCTTTCTTT.

The chain combines TRBV28 with TRBJ1-2; TRBD1 matches 7 bases. Unmatched junction bases numbered 3, after V lost 3 bases and J lost 8 bases. Per germline, CDR1 MDHEN and CDR2 SYDVKM. This CDR3 has 12 residues. The CDR3 here is CASSLYRGGYTF. The CDR3 DNA is TGTGCCAGCAGTTTGTACAGGGGCGGCTACACCTTC.

CDR3 sequence: CASSSYNEQFF. The CDR3 DNA is TGTGCCAGCAGTTCTTACAATGAGCAGTTCTTC. The V and J genes are TRBV2 and TRBJ2-1; unclear D gene. This CDR3 region has 11 residues. V shed 5 bases and J shed 4 bases, with 3 bases lying between them. Germline lookup yields CDR1 SNHLY and CDR2 FYNNEI. The whole variable domain, remainder taken from reference TRBV2 and TRBJ2-1, is EPEVTQTPSHQVTQMGQEVILRCVPISNHLYFYWYRQILGQKVEFLVSFYNNEISEKSEIFDDQFSVERPDGSNFTLKIRSTKLEDSAMYFCASSSYNEQFFGPGTRLTVL.

The rearrangement links TRBV27 to TRBJ1-5, with a possible D match to TRBD1 (6 bases). V shed 2 bases and J shed 2 bases, with 10 bases lying between them. Germline V gene lookup returns CDR1 MNHEY and CDR2 SMNVEV (reference sequence). CDR3 length: 15 residues. CDR3 protein: CASSLQGLGNQPQHF. CDR3 DNA: TGTGCCAGCAGTTTACAGGGGCTAGGCAATCAGCCCCAGCATTTT.

J is TRBJ2-1 and V is TRBV7-3; TRBD2 aligns across 10 bases. Germline CDR1 and CDR2: SGHTA and FQGTGA. The CDR3 is 19 amino acids. Losses at the gene ends were 2 bases for V and 6 bases for J; bases not matched to a gene: 16. CDR3 DNA sequence: TGTGCCAGCAGCTTAGGTTGGAGAAGCGGGGGGGCCAGGGGCAATGAGCAGTTCTTC. Protein sequence: CASSLGWRSGGARGNEQFF.

This clone appeared a few times. The chain couples TRBV27 to TRBJ2-4, with TRBD1 as a possible D gene (5 bases). Germline assignment: CDR1 MNHEY and CDR2 SMNVEV (reference sequence). V was cut by 4 bases and J by 10 bases, with 14 bases left in between. The CDR3 loop spans 13 amino acids. The CDR3 sequence: CASSSQTDSIQYF. The CDR3 bases are TGTGCCAGCAGTTCCCAGACAGATTCGATTCAGTACTTC.

The chain joins TRBV5-1 to TRBJ1-1; no clear D gene. Trimming pared 3 bases from V and 0 bases from J, leaving 6 bases between. The germline V gene encodes CDR1 SGHRS and CDR2 YFSETQ. The CDR3 loop spans 13 amino acids. CDR3 amino acids: CASSSPMNTEAFF. The CDR3 DNA is TGCGCCAGCAGCTCCCCAATGAACACTGAAGCTTTCTTT.

The chain has TRBV9 and TRBJ2-5; 11 bases are shared with TRBD2. Germline V CDR1 and CDR2: SGDLS, YYNGEE. CDR3 length: 15 amino acids. J gave up 5 bases and V 3 bases, and 6 bases lay outside the gene matches. In DNA form, the CDR3 reads TGTGCCAGCAGCGAAGGACTAGCGGGTTTGGAGACCCAGTACTTC. Protein: CASSEGLAGLETQYF.

The genes are TRBV15 and TRBJ1-1; D is possibly TRBD1 (5 bases). Germline V gene sequence: CDR1 LNHNV, CDR2 YYDKDF (reference sequence). Trimming removed 0 bases at V and 5 bases at J, with 7 bases between. This CDR3 spans 13 amino acids. The CDR3 region is CATSREGGTEAFF. Here the CDR3 DNA reads TGTGCCACCAGCAGAGAGGGGGGGACTGAAGCTTTCTTT.

The chain couples TRBV29-1 to TRBJ1-1, with D uncertain. The CDR3 extends over 11 amino acids. Germline V lookup: CDR1 SQVTM, CDR2 ANQGSEA. The V gene lost 2 bases and the J gene lost 9 bases, with 10 bases spanning the gap. Here the CDR3 reads CSVELNIKAFF. DNA of the CDR3: TGCAGCGTTGAATTGAATATTAAAGCTTTCTTT.

The V call is TRBV11-2, the J call TRBJ1-1, with TRBD1 matching 10 bases. Trimming took 3 bases from V and 5 from J; bases not matched to a gene: 0. From germline, CDR1 is SGHAT and CDR2 FQNNGV. The CDR3 is 13 amino acids. The DNA of the CDR3 is TGTGCCAGCAGCTTGGGACAGGGGACTGAAGCTTTCTTT. Translation: CASSLGQGTEAFF.

The chain couples TRBV5-6 to TRBJ2-7; 8 positions agree with TRBD2. The germline CDR1 and CDR2 sequences are SGHDT and YYEEEE. The CDR3 has 14 amino acids. The trim removed 3 bases at V and 4 bases at J, leaving 6 bases unmatched. The CDR3 sequence is CASSSPGGPYEQYF. In DNA, the CDR3 is TGTGCCAGCAGCTCCCCGGGGGGGCCGTACGAGCAGTACTTC.

The V and J genes are TRBV2 and TRBJ2-1; 14 bases are a match to TRBD2. The CDR3 spans 14 residues. In germline, CDR1 is SNHLY, CDR2 FYNNEI. The V gene end was trimmed by 9 bases and the J gene end by 8 bases; junction bases not matched to a gene: 6. In nucleotides, the CDR3 is TGTGCCAGTGTGACTAGCGGGGGGGCCTATGAGCAGTTCTTC. Amino acid sequence: CASVTSGGAYEQFF. Full variable domain (remainder filled in from reference TRBV2 and TRBJ2-1): EPEVTQTPSHQVTQMGQEVILRCVPISNHLYFYWYRQILGQKVEFLVSFYNNEISEKSEIFDDQFSVERPDGSNFTLKIRSTKLEDSAMYFCASVTSGGAYEQFFGPGTRLTVL.